This T cell receptor beta chain stems from a study of graft-versus-host responses after intestinal transplantation (dated by TCRdb to the early 2020s). With regard to the full study: The transplants that recipients got were multivisceral, liver-intestinal, or isolated intestinal. The cohort enrolled around 25 intestinal transplant recipients including one retransplant, and a few patients lacking pretransplant specimens were excluded. To identify alloreactive clones, pre-transplant mixed lymphocyte reaction products were sequenced and then compared with unstimulated pre-transplant donor and recipient T cells. Anti-thymocyte globulin induction was given to all recipients, followed by maintenance tacrolimus and steroids for roughly 3 years. Donor T cell macrochimerism was defined as a peak of at least 4% donor T cells among recipient peripheral blood mononuclear cells. Instead of going to the commercial service, samples from a few later patients were sequenced in-house on an Illumina MiSeq and processed with MiXCR. After intestinal transplantation, graft-versus-host and host-versus-graft alloreactive T cell clones were followed in the graft, circulation and bone marrow using bulk TCR-beta CDR3 sequencing.

With respect to this clone: This clone's antigen is unknown. Base qualities are not recorded, but no much larger clone differs from it by a single base.

The study at large found these results: Early after transplant, declines in HvG clones were associated with peak levels of circulating GvH clones. Patients with donor T cell macrochimerism had high GvH to HvG T cell clonal ratios in their allografts. GvH clones were detected in recipient bone marrow, and some of these GvH clones were observed earlier in ileal mucosa or blood, consistent with an intestinal mucosal origin. Conclusions were limited by the relatively low number and heterogeneity of intestinal transplant patients.

The time point label here, explained by the study, means: cells obtained before transplantation from donor or recipient. CD3+CD4+ and CD3+CD8+ populations were FACS-sorted from unstimulated pre-transplant donor and recipient cells taken from spleen or lymph nodes. Library prep was done by the immunoSEQ multiplex PCR assay. For most patients, genomic DNA was isolated with the Qiagen DNeasy Blood and Tissue Kit and shipped frozen to Adaptive Biotechnologies for TCR sequencing. High-throughput TCR-beta CDR3 sequencing of genomic DNA from most patients was performed by Adaptive Biotechnologies. On the authors' methods: TCR sequencing data were retrieved from Adaptive's ImmunoSEQ software for some 19 patients, whereas three other patients were processed with MiXCR and VDJtools. CD4 versus CD8 sorting errors were corrected by removing sequences found in both subsets at a frequency ratio below 5:1. CDR3 nucleotide sequences shared by donor and recipient were removed because the origin of these sequences could not be assigned. Alloreactive clones required at least 2-fold expansion over unstimulated cells and minimum CFSE-low frequency of 0.002% (template counts) or 0.001% (read counts). Mappable clones were those detected in sequenced pre-transplant spleen, lymph node, or MLR CFSE-low populations of the donor or recipient. Cumulative frequency of alloreactive clones was calculated as a percentage of all sequences weighted by copy number. TCRdb retrieved this table from immuneACCESS and kept in-frame rearrangements only. Not all clones are present; in checked studies, unresolved V genes account for under half, and no reason is known for the remainder. That table gives V, J and clone size, and the DNA gave D and trimming. In this sample the table shows some 81,000 clones, around nine tenths of which occur a single time. The ten largest clones add up to roughly 0.35% of the sample.

V lost 3 bases and J lost 4 bases; the stretch between them is 13 bases long. CDR1 and CDR2, looked up from the germline V gene, are SGHAT and FQNNGV. The CDR3 has 16 amino acids, counting the end cysteine and phenylalanine. Just the 48-base CDR3 DNA is kept, in frame starting at base 1. This chain is built from TRBV11-2 and TRBJ2-6, and perhaps TRBD1 as D gene, on 5 matching bases. This material consisted of unstimulated CD4+ T cells sorted from spleen or lymph node cells, taken before intestinal transplant. This sequence originates from a human donor who received an intestinal transplant. The DNA reads TGTGCCAGCAGCTTCAGGGAAACTCTAGGGGCCAACGTCCTGACTTTC. This translates into CASSFRETLGANVLTF.